Reported below is one TCR beta chain. No antigen is known for it. The sample originates from a study of cytomegalovirus exposure and HLA in healthy donors. The study, taken as a whole, reports: Analyses of presence and absence presupposed an approximately uniform sequencing depth across donors. Rarity characterized most TCR sequences, yet some public TCRs appeared in many donors.

The CDR3 has 20 residues. V lost 3 bases to trimming and J lost 1 base; unmatched junction nucleotides: 18. The PCR was carried out with 60 Vbeta primers and 13 Jbeta primers. Repertoires were generated with immunoSEQ multiplex PCR, while TCRdb's copy carries only in-frame clones and drops some. The table records more than 85,000 clones, 60% to 80% of them present only once. The sample taken for sequencing was PBMCs. The sequence came from a woman aged 18-29 years in good health and CMV-seropositive. J is TRBJ2-1 and V is TRBV23-1; TRBD1 matches 7 bases. TRBV23-1 is marked as an open reading frame, function uncertain. CDR3 nucleotide sequence: TGCGCCAGCAGTCACCCGACAGGGCCGAGGATCAGCGTTTCCTACAATGAGCAGTTCTTC. Amino acid sequence: CASSHPTGPRISVSYNEQFF.